One sample yielded the 6 T cell receptor beta chains listed below, sequenced in a study of spatial heterogeneity in lung cancer. TCRdb itself ran the 5' RACE reads through MiXCR, one entry per CDR3 protein. The data show more than 4,500 distinct CDR3 sequences, with around 3.1% seen just once and roughly 25% held by the top ten. Time point indicated: sample taken at primary tumor resection. The sample in question was normal lung tissue next to the tumor, obtained at surgery. These receptors all stem from a male donor with early-stage non-small cell lung cancer.

This clonotype is medium-sized within its sample. The J gene is TRBJ1-1, the V gene TRBV6-2 or TRBV6-3; perhaps TRBD1 as D (5 bases). The germline V and J ends were trimmed by 7 bases and 4 bases, with 10 bases remaining between them. There are 12 residues in the CDR3. Germline V gene lookup returns CDR1 MNHEY and CDR2 SVGEGT. CDR3 coding DNA: TGTGCCAGCAAAACGGGGGGCACTGAAGCTTTCTTT. Protein product: CASKTGGTEAFF.

By proportion, this clonotype is medium-sized. The rearrangement links TRBV7-8 to TRBJ2-1; 9 nucleotides agree with TRBD1. The trim removed 6 bases at V and 5 bases at J, leaving 2 bases unmatched. In germline, CDR1 is SGHVS, CDR2 FQNEAQ. The length of the CDR3 is 13 residues. The CDR3, as DNA: TGTGCCAGCAGTTGGACAGGGGACAATGAGCAGTTCTTC. Its protein product is CASSWTGDNEQFF.

This clonotype is medium-sized (0.01 to 0.1%) by share. The gene calls are TRBV24-1 and TRBJ1-5; 9 bases fit TRBD1. This CDR3 comprises 15 residues. Losses at the gene ends were 4 bases for V and 5 bases for J; bases not matched to a gene: 5. CDR1 KGHDR and CDR2 SFDVKD come from the germline V gene. The CDR3 loop is CATSEGQGWDQPQHF. The CDR3 DNA is TGTGCCACCAGTGAGGGACAGGGATGGGATCAGCCCCAGCATTTT.

By share of the sample, this clonotype is medium-sized. The chain recombines TRBV19 with TRBJ2-1; 12 positions agree with TRBD2. The germline gives CDR1 LNHDA, CDR2 SQIVND (reference sequence). This CDR3 contains 17 residues. V shed 4 bases, J shed 4 bases, and the junction held 8 bases outside the gene matches. The CDR3 sequence is CASSTTRTSGNYNEQFF. CDR3 nucleotides: TGTGCCAGTAGTACCACACGGACTAGCGGGAATTACAATGAGCAGTTCTTC.

By proportion, this clonotype is medium-sized (0.01 to 0.1%). The J gene is TRBJ2-1, the V gene TRBV14; D gene unclear. CDR1 and CDR2 from the germline V gene are SGHDN and FVKESK. The V and J ends lost 0 bases and 12 bases respectively, with 15 bases between them. This CDR3 spans 14 amino acids. DNA of the CDR3: TGTGCCAGCAGCCAAGATCTTAACAGTCCGAGGCAGTTCTTC. It specifies CASSQDLNSPRQFF.

For this clonotype: This sequence may be a read error, since a much larger clone differs from it by one base. The genes are TRBV2 and TRBJ2-7; D gene unclear. There are 10 residues in the CDR3. Germline V CDR1 and CDR2: SNHLY, FYNNEI. The CDR3 sequence: CVSSAREQYV. Here the CDR3 DNA reads TGTGTCAGCAGTGCAAGAGAGCAGTACGTC.